The present entry profiles one T cell receptor beta chain with its context. No antigen is known for it. From germline, CDR1 is MRHNA and CDR2 SNTAGT. The length of the CDR3 is 15 residues. V lost 7 bases and J lost 6; bases outside the gene matches: 8. The data are from a study of CD8+ T cells in alopecia areata. As for the study in general: Treated patients received oral tofacitinib, 5 to 10 mg twice daily. Treatment ran 6 to 18 months, with 6 months of follow-up afterward.

Lesional scalp punch biopsies and peripheral blood were collected from alopecia areata patients. Points from the study as a whole: Among patients, TCR sharing was less clear than in mice, a difference possibly due in part to HLA diversity in the patient population.

Extraction of RNA preceded its reverse transcription into cDNA, which served as the sequencing template. The table came from immunoSEQ multiplex PCR; TCRdb's copy has only in-frame clones and leaves some out. The sample gives 150,000 or so clones, 87% of which show up once; about 14% is in the top ten. The TCR sequence derives from a human donor with alopecia areata. Source: CD8+ T cells sorted from blood, taken at week 0. The chain uses TRBV6-4 and TRBJ2-1; 11 bases align to TRBD2. CDR3 residues: CASTWLAGGLNEQFF. In DNA, the CDR3 is TGTGCCAGCACCTGGCTAGCGGGAGGCCTCAATGAGCAGTTCTTC.